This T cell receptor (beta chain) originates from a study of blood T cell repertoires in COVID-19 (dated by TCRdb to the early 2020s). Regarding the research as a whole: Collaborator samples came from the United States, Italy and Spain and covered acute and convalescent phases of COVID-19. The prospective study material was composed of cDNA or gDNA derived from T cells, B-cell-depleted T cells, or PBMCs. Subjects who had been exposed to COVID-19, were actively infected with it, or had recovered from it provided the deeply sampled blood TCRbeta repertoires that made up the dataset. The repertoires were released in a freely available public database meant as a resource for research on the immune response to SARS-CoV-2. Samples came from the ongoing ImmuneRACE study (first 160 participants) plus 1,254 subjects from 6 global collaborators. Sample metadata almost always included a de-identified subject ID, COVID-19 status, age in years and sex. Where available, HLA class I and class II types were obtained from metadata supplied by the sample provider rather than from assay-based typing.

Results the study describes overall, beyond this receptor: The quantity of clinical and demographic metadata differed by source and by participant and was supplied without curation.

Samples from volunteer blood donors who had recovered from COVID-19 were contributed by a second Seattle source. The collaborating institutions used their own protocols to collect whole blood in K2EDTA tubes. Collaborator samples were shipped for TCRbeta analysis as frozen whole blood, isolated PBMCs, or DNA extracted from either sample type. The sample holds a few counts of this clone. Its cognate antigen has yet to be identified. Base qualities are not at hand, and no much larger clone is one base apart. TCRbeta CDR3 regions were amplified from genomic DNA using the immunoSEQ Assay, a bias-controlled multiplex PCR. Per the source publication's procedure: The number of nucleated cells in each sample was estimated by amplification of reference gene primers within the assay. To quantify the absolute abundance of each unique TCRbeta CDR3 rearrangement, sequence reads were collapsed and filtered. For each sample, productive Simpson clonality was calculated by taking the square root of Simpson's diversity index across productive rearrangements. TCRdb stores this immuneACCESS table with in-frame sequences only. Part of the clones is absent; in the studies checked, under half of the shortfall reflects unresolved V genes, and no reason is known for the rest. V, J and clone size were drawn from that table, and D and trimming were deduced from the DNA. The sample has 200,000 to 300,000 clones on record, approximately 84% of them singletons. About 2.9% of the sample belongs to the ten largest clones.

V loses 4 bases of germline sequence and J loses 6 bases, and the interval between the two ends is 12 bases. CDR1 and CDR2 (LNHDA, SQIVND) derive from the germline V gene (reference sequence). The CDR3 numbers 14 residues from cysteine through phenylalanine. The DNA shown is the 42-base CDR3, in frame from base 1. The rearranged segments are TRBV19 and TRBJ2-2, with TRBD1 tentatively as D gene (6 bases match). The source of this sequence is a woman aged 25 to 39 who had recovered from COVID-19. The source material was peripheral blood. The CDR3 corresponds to CASSTVQGPGELFF. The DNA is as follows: TGTGCCAGTAGTACGGTACAGGGCCCCGGGGAGCTGTTTTTT. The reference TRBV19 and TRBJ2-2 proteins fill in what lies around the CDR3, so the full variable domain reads DGGITQSPKYLFRKEGQNVTLSCEQNLNHDAMYWYRQDPGQGLRLIYYSQIVNDFQKGDIAEGYSVSREKKESFPLTVTSAQKNPTAFYLCASSTVQGPGELFFGEGSRLTVL.